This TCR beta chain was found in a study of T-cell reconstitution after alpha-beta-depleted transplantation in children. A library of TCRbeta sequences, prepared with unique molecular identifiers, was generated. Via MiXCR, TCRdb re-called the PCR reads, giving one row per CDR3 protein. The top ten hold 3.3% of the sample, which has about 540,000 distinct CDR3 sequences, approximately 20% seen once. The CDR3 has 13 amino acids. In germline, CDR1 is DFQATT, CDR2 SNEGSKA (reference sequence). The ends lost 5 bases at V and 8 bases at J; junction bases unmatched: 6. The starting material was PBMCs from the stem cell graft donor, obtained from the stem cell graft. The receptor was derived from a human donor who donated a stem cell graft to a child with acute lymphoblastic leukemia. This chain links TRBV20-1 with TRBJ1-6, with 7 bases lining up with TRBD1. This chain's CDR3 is CSAPGTEYSPLHF. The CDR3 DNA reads TGCAGTGCTCCCGGGACAGAGTATTCACCCCTCCACTTT.